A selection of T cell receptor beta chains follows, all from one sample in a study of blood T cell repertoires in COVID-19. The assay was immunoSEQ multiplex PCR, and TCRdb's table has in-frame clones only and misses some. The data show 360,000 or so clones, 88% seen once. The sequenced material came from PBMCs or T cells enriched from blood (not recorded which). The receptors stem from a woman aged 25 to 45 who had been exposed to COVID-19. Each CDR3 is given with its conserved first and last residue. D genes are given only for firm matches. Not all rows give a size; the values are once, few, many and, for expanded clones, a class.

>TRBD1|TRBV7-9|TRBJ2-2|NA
TGTGCCAGCAGCGCGGGACAGGGGGCGAACACCGGGGAGCTGTTTTTT
CASSAGQGANTGELFF
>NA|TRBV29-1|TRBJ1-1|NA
TGCAGCGTTCCGGGACAACGGAACACTGAAGCTTTCTTT
CSVPGQRNTEAFF
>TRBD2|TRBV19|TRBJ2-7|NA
TGTGCCAGTAGTCGGACTAGCGGGGAATTCTCCTACGAGCAGTACTTC
CASSRTSGEFSYEQYF
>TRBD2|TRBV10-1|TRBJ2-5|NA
TGCGCCAGCAGTTCGACTAGCGGGAGCCAAGAGACCCAGTACTTC
CASSSTSGSQETQYF
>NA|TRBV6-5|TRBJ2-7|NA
TGTGCCAGCAGTTACTCGAAGGCGACAGATTACGAGCAGTACTTC
CASSYSKATDYEQYF
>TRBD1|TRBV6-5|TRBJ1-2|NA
TGTGCCAGCAGAGCCTCAGGGGGCGTCGAAGGCTACACCTTC
CASRASGGVEGYTF
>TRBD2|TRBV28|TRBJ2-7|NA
TGTGCCAGCACCCCGGGGACTAGCGTCTATTACGAGCAGTACTTC
CASTPGTSVYYEQYF
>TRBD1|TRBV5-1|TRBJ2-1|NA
TGCGCCAGCAGCGAGGGACAGTCCTCTTACAATGAGCAGTTCTTC
CASSEGQSSYNEQFF
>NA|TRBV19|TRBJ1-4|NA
TGTGCCAGTAGAGGGAGTAGGAATAATGAAAAACTGTTTTTT
CASRGSRNNEKLFF
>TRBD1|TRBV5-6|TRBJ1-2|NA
TGTGCCAGCACCTGGGACAGGGTCTATGGCTACACCTTC
CASTWDRVYGYTF
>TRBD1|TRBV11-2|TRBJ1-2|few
TGTGCCAGCAGCTTAGATAGTAGGGGGCATTATGGCTACACCTTC
CASSLDSRGHYGYTF
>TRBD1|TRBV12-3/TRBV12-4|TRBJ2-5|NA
TGTGCCAGCAGTTCCGGGACAGGGCTGACCCAGTACTTC
CASSSGTGLTQYF
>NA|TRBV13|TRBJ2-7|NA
TGTGCCAGCAGCTTCCCCGGCGGCTACGAGCAGTACTTC
CASSFPGGYEQYF
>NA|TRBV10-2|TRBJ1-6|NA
TGCGCCAGCGGCGGGACGTTCCCCTATAATTCACCCCTCCACTTT
CASGGTFPYNSPLHF
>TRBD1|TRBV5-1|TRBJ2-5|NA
TGCGCCAGCAGCCGATCTATGACAGGGGCTCAAGGGACCCAGTACTTC
CASSRSMTGAQGTQYF
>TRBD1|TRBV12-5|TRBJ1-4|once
TGTGCTAGTGGCTCCGACGGGACAGCACAAGAACTGTTTTTT
CASGSDGTAQELFF
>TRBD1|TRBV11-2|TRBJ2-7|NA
TGTGCCAGCAGCTGGGACAGGGGAGTTTACGAGCAGTACTTC
CASSWDRGVYEQYF
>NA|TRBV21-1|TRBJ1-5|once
TGTGCCAGCAGTAGATTTGGACAGGGCAAGGAAGAGAATCAGCCCCAGCATTTT
CASSRFGQGKEENQPQHF
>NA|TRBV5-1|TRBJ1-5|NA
TGCGCCAGCAGCTTGGGGCAGGGAGGGGGTCAGCCCCAGCATTTT
CASSLGQGGGQPQHF
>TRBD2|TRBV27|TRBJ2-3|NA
TGTGCCAGCAGTTTAAAGAGGACTAGGGGCCCAGATACGCAGTATTTT
CASSLKRTRGPDTQYF
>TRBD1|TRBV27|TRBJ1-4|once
TGTGCCAGCAGTTTATCGGGGACAGGGGGAAGAGAAAAACTGTTTTTT
CASSLSGTGGREKLFF
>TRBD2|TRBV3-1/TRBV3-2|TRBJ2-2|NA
TGTGCCAGCAGCCGTGGGACTAGCGGATACACCGGGGAGCTGTTTTTT
CASSRGTSGYTGELFF
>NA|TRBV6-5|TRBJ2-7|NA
TGTGCCACATACCTACAGGGATCCTACGAGCAGTACTTC
CATYLQGSYEQYF
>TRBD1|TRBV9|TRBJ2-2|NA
TGTGCCAGCAGCGTACGAGGGACAGGGGGCTTTATGGGCACCGGGGAGCTGTTTTTT
CASSVRGTGGFMGTGELFF
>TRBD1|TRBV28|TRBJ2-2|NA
TGTGCCAGCAGAGAGACAGGGGAGCCGAACACCGGGGAGCTGTTTTTT
CASRETGEPNTGELFF
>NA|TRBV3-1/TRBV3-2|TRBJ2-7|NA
TGTGCCAGCAGCCAAGATCAGGGACTGGGGACCTACGAGCAGTACTTC
CASSQDQGLGTYEQYF
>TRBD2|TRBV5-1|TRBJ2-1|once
TGCGCCAGCAGCAGCCTAGGAGCGGGAGTAGGAGAGCAGTTCTTC
CASSSLGAGVGEQFF
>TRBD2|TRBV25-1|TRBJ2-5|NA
TGTGCCAGCACTTTAGCGGGACAAGAGACCCAGTACTTC
CASTLAGQETQYF
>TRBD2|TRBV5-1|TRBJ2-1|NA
TGCGCCAGCAGCTTCGCCGACCCGGGGGGCAATGAGCAGTTCTTC
CASSFADPGGNEQFF
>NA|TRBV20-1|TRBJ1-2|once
TGCAGTGCTAGTGTCGGCTATGGCTACACCTTC
CSASVGYGYTF
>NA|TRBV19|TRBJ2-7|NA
TGTGCCACCTCGGACTGGGCCTACGAGCAGTACTTC
CATSDWAYEQYF
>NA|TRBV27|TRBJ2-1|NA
TGTGCCAGCAGTTCCGACTGGAGGACGGGTGAGCAGTTCTTC
CASSSDWRTGEQFF
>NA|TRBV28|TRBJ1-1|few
TGTGCCAGCAGTTTAGCGGGGGACATGAACACTGAAGCTTTCTTT
CASSLAGDMNTEAFF
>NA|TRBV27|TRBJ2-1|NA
TGTGCCAGCAGACGGTACAGCTCCTACAATGAGCAGTTCTTC
CASRRYSSYNEQFF
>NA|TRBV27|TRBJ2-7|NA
TGTGCCAGCAGGATCACCCCGGACGGGAGCTCCTACGAGCAGTACTTC
CASRITPDGSSYEQYF
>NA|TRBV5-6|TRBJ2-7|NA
TGTGCCAGCAGCTCAGCGCGGGAGCAGTACTTC
CASSSAREQYF